This paragraph reports one TCR beta chain. This clone's antigen is unknown. No per-base quality is available; no much larger clone lies one base away. V drops 0 bases and J drops 1 base, leaving 11 bases in between. The CDR3 sequence holds 16 residues, the cysteine and phenylalanine included. The entry retains the CDR3 DNA only, 48 bases that are in frame from base 1. Per the germline V gene, SGDLS is the CDR1 and YYNGEE is the CDR2. From the second PCR step on, the TCR alpha and beta chain libraries were amplified in separate reactions. Donor CMV status was determined by IFNgamma production from CD4+ T cells after overnight stimulation of fresh PBMCs with CMV viral lysate. Using Miltenyi beads, CD4 T cells were first positively selected, and CD8 T cells were then positively selected from the CD4-negative fraction. Cells stained for CD3, CD4, CD8, CD45RA, CD27 and a live/dead dye were sorted on a BD Aria II into four subsets by CD45RA and CD27. A few healthy volunteers provided blood, and each donor's sample was split into CD4 and CD8 T cells and then further divided into four differentiation subsets. Around 120 ml of peripheral blood was collected from each donor, and PBMC were isolated by Ficoll-Paque PLUS density-gradient centrifugation. Sorted cells were lysed in RLT buffer, and RNA was extracted with a Qiagen RNeasy kit and stored at -80°C.

The source of the sample is a study of naive and memory T cell subsets (dated by TCRdb to 2015 to 2018). For the study in its entirety: Sorted naive and memory T cell subsets from peripheral blood were analyzed in the study using a UMI-based, open-source pipeline for TCR alpha and beta sequencing. Complete agreement was observed between the functional CMV T cell responses and the IgG serology results. RNA was DNase-treated and reverse transcribed with TCR constant-region primers, mostly using SuperScript III.

Libraries came from UMI-ligation and nested PCR. The beta constant-region primer consisted of an equimolar mixture of two oligonucleotides that together covered TRBC1 and TRBC2. The ligated cDNA went through four rounds of PCR with nested alpha and beta constant-region primers together with the SP2 primer. T4 RNA ligase 1 ligated a single-stranded oligonucleotide carrying the SP2 primer and a 12-nucleotide UMI to the cDNA 3' end. The ligation reaction was incubated at 16°C for 20-24 hours. PCR2 was typically performed as a SYBR Green qPCR and was stopped at a predetermined threshold so that over-amplification was prevented. Apart from the first purification, every purification step used Agencourt AMPure XP magnetic beads. Library quantification was done by Qubit, followed by a TapeStation check on which the main peak was expected at around 650 bp. Pooled libraries were sequenced on an Illumina MiSeq using v2 2x251 paired-end kits, and typically roughly 0.9-2.2 million reads were obtained per sample. Each sample was pooled at 3 to 5 nM, and roughly 5-7% PhiX was included to help cluster recognition. From the authors' description of their analysis: FASTQ reads processed by Demultiplexor were assigned V and J genes by Decombinator through tag matching that tolerated a single base-pair mismatch. By using UMIs, Collapsinator corrected both sequencing errors and the frequency errors caused by PCR heterogeneity. TCRs were translated and CDR3s were extracted from the conserved cysteine to the FGXG phenylalanine by CDR3Translator, with non-productive sequences being flagged. Gini, Shannon entropy and inverse Simpson indices were calculated on repertoires that had been subsampled to equal numbers of UMI-defined TCRs. Clonotype abundance distributions were fitted to a power law by maximum likelihood within the linear range. When run on a single naive CD8 sample, MIGEC and the pipeline yielded similar UMI counts, similar unique TCR numbers and similar clonal distributions. A set of several thousand CMV-associated CDR3 sequences, compiled from VDJdb and a published dataset, was used to search the repertoires. TCRdb handled the public reads itself, with Q25 trimming in fastp and clone calling in MiXCR, and kept productive beta chains. All rows with the same CDR3 protein become a single entry with the most common DNA and genes. TCRdb's processing, not the study's, gives the V and J calls here. The sample yields 130,000 or so distinct CDR3 sequences; 35% to 40% were counted once. In total, the top ten clones hold 0.75% to 1% of the sample.

The full study reports these points: A clonotype was defined as a single alpha or beta chain sequence rather than as a paired alpha/beta receptor. No ground truth was available to validate the repertoire findings for the naive and memory subsets. The abundance of TCRs followed a power law with an exponent that differed between naive and memory subsets yet stayed consistent across the three individuals. RNA-based TCR counts may be influenced by expression changes linked to T cell activation and differentiation. Gini index rose and Shannon and inverse Simpson diversity fell from naive through CM, EM and EMRA in both CD4 and CD8 cells. After error correction, over 90% of naive TCR sequences appeared only once, giving much steeper abundance distributions than memory subsets.

This receptor was taken from a human donor in good health. Recombination joined TRBV9 with TRBJ2-4; possibly the D gene is TRBD2, per 5 matching bases. The sample consisted of central memory CD4+ T cells from blood. Taken with the paper, the label for cell subset or site translates to: central memory, CD45RA- CD27+. The sequenced DNA: TGTGCCAGCAGCGTAGGAGAAGCGGTGGCCAAAAACATTCAGTACTTC. This translates into CASSVGEAVAKNIQYF.